This T cell receptor (beta chain) came from a study of shared clonotypes between healthy human individuals. The study's findings and limits: The study found lower generation probabilities in non-shared clonotypes than in those shared by all four donors. The authors expected sequencing depth to affect clonotype sharing among donors.

CD8 memory pooled CD45RO+ cells and CCR7-negative CD45RA+ TemRA cells. This clone was found once. Antigen: not known. CDR1 MNHEY and CDR2 SVGAGI come from the germline V gene. Trimming cost V 2 bases and J 5 bases, with 6 bases left between them. This CDR3 contains 12 residues. The repertoire was sequenced with immunoSEQ multiplex PCR; TCRdb's copy has only in-frame clones and lacks some. The sample consists of approximately 110,000 clones, around 71% of them appearing once. This rearrangement joins TRBV6-5 to TRBJ1-1; D is possibly TRBD1 (5 bases). Input material: memory CD8+ T cells sorted from blood. Specified subset: CD45RO+ cells pooled with CCR7-negative TemRA cells. The receptor comes from a woman under 40 in good health. For the CDR3, the DNA is TGTGCCAGCAGTTACGGGGGTACTGAAGCTTTCTTT. Its translation is CASSYGGTEAFF.